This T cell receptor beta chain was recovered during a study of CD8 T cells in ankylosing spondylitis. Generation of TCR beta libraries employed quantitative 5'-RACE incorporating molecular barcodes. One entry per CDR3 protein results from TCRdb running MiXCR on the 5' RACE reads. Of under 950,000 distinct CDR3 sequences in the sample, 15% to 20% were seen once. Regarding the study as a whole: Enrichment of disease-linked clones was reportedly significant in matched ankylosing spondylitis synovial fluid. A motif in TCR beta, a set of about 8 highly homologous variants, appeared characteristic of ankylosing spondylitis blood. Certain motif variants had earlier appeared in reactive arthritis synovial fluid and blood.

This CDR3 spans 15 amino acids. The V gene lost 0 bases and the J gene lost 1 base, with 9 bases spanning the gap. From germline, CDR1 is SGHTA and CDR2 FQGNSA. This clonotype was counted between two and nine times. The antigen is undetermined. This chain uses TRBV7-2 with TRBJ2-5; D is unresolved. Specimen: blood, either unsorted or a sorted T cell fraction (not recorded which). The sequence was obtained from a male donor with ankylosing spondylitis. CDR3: CASSLALNVQETQYF. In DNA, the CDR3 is TGTGCCAGCAGCTTAGCCTTAAACGTCCAAGAGACCCAGTACTTC. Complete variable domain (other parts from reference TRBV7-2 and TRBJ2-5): GAGVSQSPSNKVTEKGKDVELRCDPISGHTALYWYRQSLGQGLEFLIYFQGNSAPDKSGLPSDRFSAERTGGSVSTLTIQRTQQEDSAVYLCASSLALNVQETQYFGPGTRLLVL.